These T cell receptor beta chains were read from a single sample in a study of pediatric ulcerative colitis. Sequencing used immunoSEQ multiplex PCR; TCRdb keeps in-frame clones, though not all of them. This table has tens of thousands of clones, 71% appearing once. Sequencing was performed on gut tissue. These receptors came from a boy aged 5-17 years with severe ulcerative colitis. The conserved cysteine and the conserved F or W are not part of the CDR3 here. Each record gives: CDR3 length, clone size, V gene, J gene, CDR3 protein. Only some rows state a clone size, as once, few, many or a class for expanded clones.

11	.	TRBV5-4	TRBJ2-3	ASRGTGTDTQY
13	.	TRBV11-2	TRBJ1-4	ASSPRGHTNEKLF
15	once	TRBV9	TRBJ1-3	ASSVEGGARSGNTIY
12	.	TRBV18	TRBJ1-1	ASSPGPSNPGAF
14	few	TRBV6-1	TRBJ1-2	ASSEPLGSQHYGYT
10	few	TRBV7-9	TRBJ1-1	ASSLDNGEAF
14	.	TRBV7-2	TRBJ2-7	ASSLHDMGSSYEQY
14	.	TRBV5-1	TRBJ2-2	ASSDGTSGPTGELF
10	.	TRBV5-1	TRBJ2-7	ASTDGAYEQY
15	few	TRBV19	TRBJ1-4	ASSIDREISSAEKLF
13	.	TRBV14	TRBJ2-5	ASSQAQGPQETQY
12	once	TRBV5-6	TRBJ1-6	ASSLMGWDSPLH
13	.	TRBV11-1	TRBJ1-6	ASSLSLRGNSPLH
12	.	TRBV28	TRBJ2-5	ASSLRAAQETQY
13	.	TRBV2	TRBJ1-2	ASSVYNRADYGYT
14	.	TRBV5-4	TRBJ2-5	ASSLGSLTSSATQY
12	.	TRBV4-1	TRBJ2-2	ASSQKFGTGELF
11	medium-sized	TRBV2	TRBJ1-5	ASRPGQGQPQH
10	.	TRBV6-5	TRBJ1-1	ASKTGPEKAF
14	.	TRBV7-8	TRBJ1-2	ASSPRGPPRNYGYT
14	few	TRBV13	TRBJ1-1	ASRIYLRGSREGAF
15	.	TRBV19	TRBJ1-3	ASTALDRGRSGNTIY
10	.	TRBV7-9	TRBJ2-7	ASSLRTYEQY
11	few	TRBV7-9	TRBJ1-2	ASSLDFGHGYT
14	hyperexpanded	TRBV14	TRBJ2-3	ASSPSTSGGADTQY
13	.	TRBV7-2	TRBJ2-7	ASSLEAGPSYEQY
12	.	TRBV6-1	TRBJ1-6	ASSYPQMASPLH
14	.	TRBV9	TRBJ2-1	ASSVRGESSYNEQF
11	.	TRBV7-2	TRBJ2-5	ASSLEAAETQY
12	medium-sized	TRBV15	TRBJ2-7	ATSRELGGHEQY
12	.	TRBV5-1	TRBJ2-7	ASSPQTGGYEQY
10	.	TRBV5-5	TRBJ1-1	ASSFLNTEAF